These 27 T cell receptor beta chains were sequenced from one sample in a study of blood T cell repertoires in COVID-19. Repertoires were generated with immunoSEQ multiplex PCR, while TCRdb's copy carries only in-frame clones and drops some. The data contain 130,000 to 150,000 clones, over 80% of them seen just once; the ten biggest clones take up more than 5%. Sequencing was done on a sample of PBMCs or T cells enriched from blood (not recorded which). The receptors come from a middle-aged woman who had recovered from COVID-19.

The chain has TRBV7-9 and TRBJ1-2; 8 bases line up with TRBD1. J lost 5 bases, V lost 7 bases, and 3 bases had no gene match. CDR1 is SEHNR and CDR2 is FQNEAQ in the germline V gene (reference sequence). This CDR3 contains 12 residues. The CDR3 loop reads CASNTGGYGYTF. CDR3 bases: TGTGCCAGCAACACAGGGGGATATGGCTACACCTTC.

The chain links TRBV7-9 to TRBJ2-5; no firm D call. The germline gives CDR1 SEHNR, CDR2 FQNEAQ (reference sequence). The CDR3 extends over 14 amino acids. V gave up 5 bases and J gave up 7 bases, with 17 bases separating them. CDR3 protein: CASSLGDSDGTQYF. The CDR3 DNA reads as TGTGCCAGCAGCCTAGGAGACTCCGATGGGACCCAGTACTTC.

The chain is built from TRBV30 and TRBJ1-1, with D possibly being TRBD1 (5 bases). V was clipped by 5 bases and J by 0 bases, with 10 bases between them. CDR3 length: 13 amino acids. CDR1 and CDR2 from the germline V gene are GTSNPN and SVGIG (reference sequence). CDR3 sequence: CAWGQLMNTEAFF. The CDR3, as DNA: TGTGCCTGGGGACAACTCATGAACACTGAAGCTTTCTTT.

This CDR3 reads CSASSGYEQYF. CDR3 coding DNA: TGCAGTGCTAGCTCCGGCTACGAGCAGTACTTC. The rearrangement joins TRBV20-1 to TRBJ2-7; D gene uncertain. CDR3 length: 11 amino acids. Germline V lookup: CDR1 DFQATT, CDR2 SNEGSKA (reference sequence). V was pared by 3 bases and J by 3 bases, with 6 bases between.

V is TRBV19 and J is TRBJ1-6; TRBD1 matches at 8 bases. V was pared by 7 bases and J by 3 bases, with 5 bases of the junction left unmatched. The germline CDR1 and CDR2 sequences are LNHDA and SQIVND (reference sequence). The CDR3 runs to 15 residues. The CDR3 protein is CASTETGGYNSPLHF. DNA for the CDR3: TGTGCCAGTACCGAAACAGGGGGCTATAATTCACCCCTCCACTTT.

This clone was observed a few times. The chain joins TRBV29-1 to TRBJ2-1; possible D gene TRBD2, 5 bases. CDR3 size: 15 residues. The germline gives CDR1 SQVTM, CDR2 ANQGSEA. The V end lost 0 bases, the J end lost 1 base, and 10 bases lay between the germline ends. DNA of the CDR3: TGCAGCGTTGAAGATCCCCGCGGGTCCTACAATGAGCAGTTCTTC. Translating gives CSVEDPRGSYNEQFF.

J is TRBJ2-2 and V is TRBV2; D possibly corresponds to TRBD2 (5 bases). CDR1 is SNHLY, CDR2 FYNNEI, per germline. This CDR3 comprises 12 residues. V was shortened by 8 bases and J by 4 bases, with 8 bases between the two germline ends. CDR3 loop: CASVGSTGELFF. The CDR3 DNA reads TGTGCCAGCGTGGGGAGCACCGGGGAGCTGTTTTTT.

The chain has TRBV2 and TRBJ2-1; 8 bases map to TRBD2. The CDR3 covers 17 residues. The germline CDR1 and CDR2 sequences are SNHLY and FYNNEI. Unmatched junction bases numbered 8, after V lost 1 base and J lost 3 bases. CDR3 sequence (DNA): TGTGCCAGCAGTGAAGAGGTGGGACTAGGTAACTACAATGAGCAGTTCTTC. It encodes CASSEEVGLGNYNEQFF.

The chain employs TRBV19 and TRBJ1-1; maybe TRBD1 (6 bases). CDR1 LNHDA and CDR2 SQIVND come from the germline V gene (reference sequence). This CDR3 region has 14 residues. Trimming pared 6 bases from V and 4 bases from J, leaving 15 bases between. This CDR3 is CASREQGGVTEAFF. CDR3 nucleotide sequence: TGTGCCAGTAGGGAACAGGGTGGCGTCACTGAAGCTTTCTTT.

As concerns this clone: Different DNA sequences within this sample yield the same CDR3. This chain uses TRBV18 with TRBJ1-5, with 7 positions matching TRBD1. The trim removed 6 bases at V and 2 bases at J, leaving 4 bases unmatched. This CDR3 is 14 amino acids long. Germline V gene data show CDR1 as KGHSH and CDR2 as LQKENI. In DNA, the CDR3 is TGTGCCAGCTCCCCAGGACAGGGCAATCAGCCCCAGCATTTT. It is translated as CASSPGQGNQPQHF. Filled out from reference TRBV18 and TRBJ1-5, the complete variable domain reads NAGVMQNPRHLVRRRGQEARLRCSPMKGHSHVYWYRQLPEEGLKFMVYLQKENIIDESGMPKERFSAEFPKEGPSILRIQQVVRGDSAAYFCASSPGQGNQPQHFGDGTRLSIL.

The gene calls are TRBV25-1 and TRBJ1-2; the D is unclear. The germline gives CDR1 MGHDK, CDR2 SYGVNS. The V end lost 4 bases, the J end lost 2 bases, and 11 bases lay between the germline ends. CDR3 length: 14 amino acids. The CDR3 protein is CASSGELPNYGYTF. The CDR3 DNA is TGTGCCAGCAGTGGAGAGCTGCCCAACTATGGCTACACCTTC.

The chain couples TRBV5-4 to TRBJ1-3, with 8 bases lining up with TRBD1. Trimming removed 0 bases from V and 1 base from J; junction bases left unmatched: 6. There are 17 residues in the CDR3. Per the germline V gene, CDR1 is SGHNT and CDR2 is YYREEE (reference sequence). The chain's CDR3 is CASSLGWTGSSGNTIYF. In DNA form, the CDR3 reads TGTGCCAGCAGCTTGGGTTGGACAGGGTCTTCTGGAAACACCATATATTTT.

This rearrangement joins TRBV18 to TRBJ2-5, with 7 bases matching TRBD2. Germline trimming cut 3 bases from V and 0 bases from J; bases unmatched to any gene: 1. CDR1 is KGHSH, CDR2 LQKENI, per germline. The CDR3 has 14 residues. The DNA for the CDR3 is TGTGCCAGCTCACCCCTAGCGGACCAAGAGACCCAGTACTTC. It codes for CASSPLADQETQYF.

The chain is built from TRBV30 and TRBJ1-1; the D gene is possibly TRBD1 (5 bases). The germline CDR1 and CDR2 sequences are GTSNPN and SVGIG (reference sequence). The CDR3 consists of 13 residues. V was pared by 1 base and J by 4 bases, with 10 bases between. The CDR3 sequence: CAWSEGVGTEAFF. Here the CDR3 DNA reads TGTGCCTGGAGTGAAGGGGTGGGCACTGAAGCTTTCTTT.

In its sample, this clone ranks as medium-sized. The J gene is TRBJ2-5, the V gene TRBV5-1; 11 nucleotides agree with TRBD2. The CDR3 contains 18 residues. CDR1 is SGHRS, CDR2 YFSETQ, per germline. J lost 0 bases, V lost 1 base, and 8 bases had no gene match. CDR3 sequence (DNA): TGCGCCAGCAGCTTGACGACTAGCGGGACCCAGTACCAAGAGACCCAGTACTTC. Residues: CASSLTTSGTQYQETQYF.

The chain couples TRBV5-5 to TRBJ1-1; TRBD1 matches 7 bases. V trimming: 6 bases; J trimming: 0 bases; junction bases outside the gene matches: 14. The CDR3 is made up of 17 amino acids. The germline CDR1 and CDR2 sequences are SGHKS and YYEKEE (reference sequence). The CDR3 loop is CASTPPTGRGMNTEAFF. CDR3 coding DNA: TGTGCCAGCACCCCGCCGACAGGGCGGGGCATGAACACTGAAGCTTTCTTT.

This clone was counted once. J is TRBJ2-1 and V is TRBV7-6, with D possibly TRBD2 on 5 matching bases. The germline V and J ends were trimmed by 5 bases and 4 bases, with 21 bases remaining between them. CDR3 length: 17 residues. Germline assignment: CDR1 SGHVS and CDR2 FNYEAQ. CDR3 sequence (DNA): TGTGCCAGCAGCCCGAATAGCGCCGGTAATCAATACAATGAGCAGTTCTTC. Its protein is CASSPNSAGNQYNEQFF.

The chain couples TRBV6-5 to TRBJ1-3, with 8 bases identical to TRBD1. The V and J ends lost 7 bases and 7 bases, in that order; junction bases with no gene match: 3. The CDR3 is 12 residues long. From germline, CDR1 is MNHEY and CDR2 SVGAGI. CDR3 in DNA: TGTGCCAGCACTCAGGGGGCTAACACCATATATTTT. Amino acids: CASTQGANTIYF.

The V and J genes are TRBV19 and TRBJ1-2, with D perhaps TRBD1 (5 bases). The V end was cut by 6 bases, the J end by 3 bases, with 14 bases between. Germline assignment: CDR1 LNHDA and CDR2 SQIVND (reference sequence). CDR3 length equals 14 residues. This chain's CDR3 is CASRDTGTYYGYTF. The CDR3 DNA reads as TGTGCCAGTAGGGACACCGGAACATACTATGGCTACACCTTC.

The chain combines TRBV19 with TRBJ2-7; no firm D call. The CDR3 is 13 amino acids. Trimming shortened V by 3 bases and J by 3 bases, and 9 bases separated the two germline ends. Looked up from germline, CDR1 is LNHDA and CDR2 is SQIVND (reference sequence). The CDR3 region has the DNA TGTGCCAGTAGTATCTCTTTCTACTACGAGCAGTACTTC. Protein: CASSISFYYEQYF.

The chain couples TRBV3-1 (or the pseudogene TRBV3-2) to TRBJ2-1; possible D gene TRBD1, 6 bases. CDR3 length: 16 amino acids. CDR1 and CDR2 from the germline V gene are LGHDT and YNNKEL (reference sequence). The V end lost 1 base, the J end lost 5 bases, and 15 bases lay between the germline ends. The CDR3 DNA reads as TGTGCCAGCAGCCAAGTCCCTCAGGGGCAAAACAATGAGCAGTTCTTC. Amino acid sequence: CASSQVPQGQNNEQFF.

The chain joins TRBV28 to TRBJ1-1; D may be TRBD1 (5 bases). This CDR3 comprises 11 residues. V was trimmed by 7 bases and J by 11 bases, leaving 14 bases between them. Germline V gene lookup returns CDR1 MDHEN and CDR2 SYDVKM. The CDR3 here is CASIQAGGAFF. CDR3 sequence (DNA): TGTGCCAGCATCCAAGCCGGGGGGGCTTTCTTT.

The gene calls are TRBV24-1 and TRBJ2-2; D not resolved. Trimming removed 3 bases at V and 2 bases at J, with 9 bases between. Per germline, CDR1 KGHDR and CDR2 SFDVKD. The CDR3 is 15 amino acids. The CDR3: CATSDLADNTGELFF. CDR3 DNA: TGTGCCACCAGTGATCTGGCCGATAACACCGGGGAGCTGTTTTTT.

This clone has just one count. The CDR3 spells CASSLTSGKAANTGELFF. Here the CDR3 DNA reads TGCGCCAGCAGTTTGACTAGCGGGAAGGCTGCGAACACCGGGGAGCTGTTTTTT. The V call is TRBV5-1, the J call TRBJ2-2, with 11 bases fitting TRBD2. CDR1 and CDR2 (germline): SGHRS, YFSETQ. This CDR3 comprises 18 residues. Trimming at V came to 5 bases and at J to 0 bases, leaving 9 bases not matched to a gene.

The chain combines TRBV29-1 with TRBJ1-1; D is perhaps TRBD1 (6 bases). The CDR3 has 13 residues. CDR1 is SQVTM and CDR2 is ANQGSEA in the germline V gene. V was pared by 6 bases and J by 1 base, with 12 bases between. CDR3 sequence: CSVRTASNTEAFF. The CDR3 DNA sequence: TGCAGCGTCCGGACAGCCTCGAACACTGAAGCTTTCTTT.

This clone was observed a few times. This chain connects TRBV27 to TRBJ2-1; possibly TRBD2 for D (5 bases). Germline loops: CDR1 MNHEY, CDR2 SMNVEV (reference sequence). V lost 3 bases, J lost 9 bases, and 12 bases lay in between. This CDR3 has 13 residues. CDR3 amino acids: CASSFGLAGEQFF. Here the CDR3 DNA reads TGTGCCAGCAGTTTTGGTCTAGCAGGTGAGCAGTTCTTC.

This rearrangement joins TRBV27 to TRBJ1-4, with 10 bases that match TRBD1. CDR3 length: 15 residues. In germline, CDR1 is MNHEY, CDR2 SMNVEV (reference sequence). After removal of 4 bases from V and 8 bases from J, the junction contained 7 bases not matched to a gene. CDR3 nucleotide sequence: TGTGCCAGCAGTTGGGGGACAGGGGTAGGAGAAAAACTGTTTTTT. It specifies CASSWGTGVGEKLFF.